What follows are 23 T cell receptor beta chains derived from one specimen sequenced in a study of control samples from healthy donors and cancer patients. Using immunoSEQ multiplex PCR, the repertoire was profiled, and TCRdb retains in-frame clones only, with some absent. The data hold 85,000 to 120,000 clones, with about 90% observed a single time. The source material was blood. The origin of the receptors is a woman younger than 35 in good health.

This sequence joins TRBV5-6 and TRBJ1-1; D gene ambiguous. From germline, CDR1 is SGHDT and CDR2 YYEEEE. The CDR3 has 13 amino acids. V was trimmed by 1 base and J by 0 bases, leaving 4 bases between them. CDR3 sequence (DNA): TGTGCCAGCAGCTTGTCGGTGAACACTGAAGCTTTCTTT. Its translation is CASSLSVNTEAFF.

V usage is TRBV2 and J usage is TRBJ1-2, with D hard to call. This CDR3 contains 15 residues. Germline V CDR1 and CDR2: SNHLY, FYNNEI. V was clipped by 7 bases and J by 6 bases, with 21 bases between them. The CDR3 DNA reads TGTGCCAGCACCCAAAAGGAGGGAGGGTTCCATGGCTACACCTTC. It yields the protein CASTQKEGGFHGYTF.

This clone was found once. The chain has TRBV24-1 and TRBJ1-5; a possible D gene is TRBD1 (6 bases). CDR1 is KGHDR, CDR2 SFDVKD, per germline. The germline V and J ends were trimmed by 9 bases and 3 bases, with 11 bases remaining between them. This CDR3 is built from 13 residues. The CDR3 reads CATSDRFNQPQHF. Here the CDR3 DNA reads TGTGCCACCTCCGACAGGTTCAATCAGCCCCAGCATTTT.

This chain joins TRBV21-1 and TRBJ2-1; TRBD2 is taken as the D call from the table, unchecked against the DNA. TRBV21-1 is listed as a pseudogene. This CDR3 has 23 amino acids. CDR3 DNA: TGTGCCAGCACCCAAATCTACGGGGCAGCTCCAATCTTAGGACTAGCGGGAGTCAATGAGCAGTTCTTC. It translates to CASTQIYGAAPILGLAGVNEQFF.

The V call is TRBV29-1, the J call TRBJ1-3, with 8 bases matching TRBD1. This CDR3 comprises 17 residues. With V trimmed by 5 bases and J by 4 bases, 16 bases remained unmatched. Germline V gene sequence: CDR1 SQVTM, CDR2 ANQGSEA. CDR3 DNA sequence: TGCAGCGTTCGAGGACAGGGAAGAGGGAGGGCCGGAAACACCATATATTTT. It encodes CSVRGQGRGRAGNTIYF.

This clone appeared a single time. The chain is built from TRBV20-1 and TRBJ1-1; D is unclear. The CDR3 consists of 13 residues. In germline, CDR1 is DFQATT, CDR2 SNEGSKA (reference sequence). V was shortened by 3 bases and J by 5 bases, with 13 bases between the two germline ends. CDR3 protein: CSASSRPGTEAFF. For the CDR3, the DNA is TGCAGTGCTAGTTCGCGACCTGGGACTGAAGCTTTCTTT.

The genes are TRBV19 and TRBJ1-2; D is possibly TRBD1 (6 bases). Trimming cost V 8 bases and J 0 bases, with 10 bases left between them. The germline V gene has CDR1 LNHDA and CDR2 SQIVND (reference sequence). This CDR3 comprises 13 residues. In nucleotides, the CDR3 is TGTGCCAGTGGGACACTCCCTAACTATGGCTACACCTTC. Translated, it gives CASGTLPNYGYTF.

This clone was counted a single time. The chain recombines TRBV30 with TRBJ2-1; 12 bases are a match to TRBD2. Trimming took 4 bases from V and 6 from J; bases not matched to a gene: 7. The CDR3 runs 15 residues. Germline CDR1 GTSNPN, CDR2 SVGIG (reference sequence). The CDR3 DNA follows: TGTGCCTGGAATCTAGCGGGAGGGCCGGGCAATGAGCAGTTCTTC. This encodes CAWNLAGGPGNEQFF.

The CDR3 loop reads CASSAEQGMSTEAFF. The CDR3 nucleotides read TGTGCCAGCAGCGCGGAACAGGGGATGAGCACTGAAGCTTTCTTT. The V gene is TRBV9, the J gene TRBJ1-1; 7 bases align to TRBD1. CDR1 is SGDLS, CDR2 YYNGEE, per germline. Losses at the gene ends were 3 bases for V and 4 bases for J; bases not matched to a gene: 9. The CDR3 length is 15 residues.

This chain connects TRBV2 to TRBJ2-1; no firm D call. CDR3 length equals 13 residues. The V end lost 4 bases, the J end lost 2 bases, and 6 bases lay between the germline ends. Germline V gene sequence: CDR1 SNHLY, CDR2 FYNNEI. The CDR3 loop reads CASSAGPYNEQFF. The CDR3 DNA follows: TGTGCCAGCAGTGCGGGCCCCTACAATGAGCAGTTCTTC.

The table lists this clone with a count of one. The chain combines TRBV28 with TRBJ1-6; the match to TRBD1 covers 8 bases. The CDR3 has 14 residues. V lost 6 bases, J lost 8 bases, and 6 bases stayed unmatched. Germline V gene data show CDR1 as MDHEN and CDR2 as SYDVKM. CDR3 coding DNA: TGTGCCAGCAGCCCGACAGGGGTTGATTCACCCCTCCACTTT. The encoded protein is CASSPTGVDSPLHF.

This CDR3 reads CASAGGPNTEAFF. In nucleotides, the CDR3 is TGTGCCAGTGCAGGGGGGCCGAACACTGAAGCTTTCTTT. J is TRBJ1-1 and V is TRBV6-4; 7 bases are shared with TRBD1. The V segment lost 9 bases and the J segment 1 base; nucleotides outside the gene matches: 5. The CDR3 loop spans 13 amino acids. Germline assignment: CDR1 MRHNA and CDR2 SNTAGT.

This rearrangement joins TRBV4-2 to TRBJ2-1; D is unresolved. Germline V lookup: CDR1 LGHNA, CDR2 YNFKEQ. The germline V and J ends were trimmed by 0 bases and 6 bases, with 12 bases remaining between them. The CDR3 spans 15 residues. The CDR3 DNA sequence: TGTGCCAGCAGCCAAGATCTTGTTAGGCGCAATGAGCAGTTCTTC. Amino acids: CASSQDLVRRNEQFF.

The chain carries TRBV6-2 or TRBV6-3 and TRBJ1-3, with D possibly being TRBD1 (5 bases). Trimming removed 2 bases from V and 0 bases from J, with 11 bases in between. The germline V gene has CDR1 MNHEY and CDR2 SVGEGT. This CDR3 has 16 amino acids. CDR3 DNA sequence: TGTGCCAGCAGTTACACGGGACCATACTCTGGAAACACCATATATTTT. It encodes CASSYTGPYSGNTIYF.

The rearrangement links TRBV19 to TRBJ1-2; D possibly corresponds to TRBD1 (5 bases). Looked up from germline, CDR1 is LNHDA and CDR2 is SQIVND (reference sequence). The CDR3 spans 16 residues. V was trimmed by 5 bases and J by 8 bases, leaving 24 bases between them. CDR3 DNA: TGTGCCAGTAGTTCTCAAAGGGGCGGTTCTTTGGGAGGCTACACCTTC. Translated, it gives CASSSQRGGSLGGYTF.

V usage is TRBV30 and J usage is TRBJ1-1; D uncertain. V gave up 4 bases and J gave up 0 bases, with 9 bases separating them. Per the germline V gene, CDR1 is GTSNPN and CDR2 is SVGIG (reference sequence). CDR3 length equals 13 residues. CDR3 in amino acids: CAWTENMNTEAFF. The CDR3 DNA reads as TGTGCCTGGACTGAGAATATGAACACTGAAGCTTTCTTT.

The rearrangement joins TRBV29-1 to TRBJ1-3, with no clear D. Germline CDR1 reads SQVTM; CDR2 reads ANQGSEA. CDR3 size: 11 residues. Trimming cost V 3 bases and J 3 bases, with 3 bases left between them. The CDR3 coding sequence is TGCAGCGTTGACAGTGGAAACACCATATATTTT. Translated, it gives CSVDSGNTIYF.

The chain joins TRBV28 to TRBJ2-3, with D perhaps matching TRBD2 (7 bases). Trimming took off 3 bases at V and 0 bases at J, with 10 bases between the two ends. CDR1 is MDHEN and CDR2 is SYDVKM in the germline V gene. The CDR3 is 15 amino acids. In DNA form, the CDR3 reads TGTGCCAGCAGTTTCGGGGGGCCGAGCACAGATACGCAGTATTTT. The encoded protein is CASSFGGPSTDTQYF.

The chain is built from TRBV30 and TRBJ1-1; D not certain. Germline CDR1 is GTSNPN and CDR2 is SVGIG (reference sequence). Trimming shortened V by 4 bases and J by 7 bases, and 10 bases separated the two germline ends. The CDR3 extends over 11 amino acids. Here the CDR3 reads CAWKLGIEAFF. In DNA form, the CDR3 reads TGTGCCTGGAAGCTAGGGATTGAAGCTTTCTTT.

V usage is TRBV14 and J usage is TRBJ2-5; D is uncertain. Trimming shortened V by 4 bases and J by 2 bases, and 5 bases separated the two germline ends. Germline values: CDR1 SGHDN, CDR2 FVKESK. The CDR3 is made up of 12 amino acids. The CDR3 spells CASSRRQETQYF. Here the CDR3 DNA reads TGTGCCAGCAGCCGACGGCAAGAGACCCAGTACTTC.

V is TRBV30 and J is TRBJ1-2; D gene unclear. Trimming stripped 7 bases from V and 7 bases from J, with 4 bases between. Per the germline V gene, CDR1 is GTSNPN and CDR2 is SVGIG (reference sequence). The CDR3 spans 8 residues. In DNA, the CDR3 is TGTGCCTCTTCTGGCTACACCTTC. It encodes CASSGYTF. Filled out from reference TRBV30 and TRBJ1-2, the complete variable domain reads SQTIHQWPATLVQPVGSPLSLECTVEGTSNPNLYWYRQAAGRGLQLLFYSVGIGQISSEVPQNLSASRPQDRQFILSSKKLLLSDSGFYLCASSGYTFGSGTRLTVV.

The chain carries TRBV6-2 or TRBV6-3 and TRBJ1-1, with 7 bases matching TRBD1. CDR3 length: 16 residues. Per the germline V gene, CDR1 is MNHEY and CDR2 is SVGEGT. V was clipped by 0 bases and J by 4 bases; unmatched bases: 8. CDR3 sequence: CASSYSEYRGLTEAFF. Here the CDR3 DNA reads TGTGCCAGCAGTTACTCGGAATACAGGGGACTCACTGAAGCTTTCTTT.

CDR3 region: CASSERGTDTNQETQYF. The CDR3 DNA sequence: TGTGCCAGCAGTGAACGGGGGACAGACACAAATCAAGAGACCCAGTACTTC. The chain recombines TRBV25-1 with TRBJ2-5; D is possibly TRBD1 (7 bases). The CDR3 is 17 residues long. CDR1 and CDR2 (germline): MGHDK, SYGVNS. Trimming left V 2 bases short and J 2 bases short, with 18 bases between.